This T cell receptor beta chain came from a study of blood T cell repertoires in COVID-19. Overall study context: T cells, B-cell-depleted T cells, or PBMCs provided the cDNA or gDNA that served as material.

The germline V gene encodes CDR1 SGHNT and CDR2 YYREEE (reference sequence). Deletions cut 4 bases from V and 1 base from J, with 15 bases between. This CDR3 has 16 residues. TCRdb keeps only in-frame clones here, not all; method: immunoSEQ multiplex PCR. Here the sample spans under 450,000 clones, roughly four fifths being singletons. The rearrangement uses TRBV5-4 and TRBJ2-1; maybe TRBD1 (6 bases). The sequence came from a woman between 45 and 60 years old who had recovered from COVID-19. The source material was PBMCs or T cells enriched from blood (not recorded which). The CDR3 loop is CASSHTTGLSYNEQFF. The CDR3 region has the DNA TGTGCCAGCAGCCATACTACAGGGCTGTCCTACAATGAGCAGTTCTTC.